This paragraph reports one T cell receptor (beta chain). Sequencing used immunoSEQ multiplex PCR; TCRdb keeps in-frame clones, though not all of them. The sample consists of 2,500,000 or so clones, 80% to 95% of them appearing once. This CDR3 comprises 15 residues. Trimming removed 0 bases from V and 5 bases from J; junction bases left unmatched: 8. Germline CDR1 is SGHRS and CDR2 is YFSETQ. The data belong to a study of shared clonotypes between healthy human individuals. Study background: Two female and a few male donors aged 18 to 49 were enrolled.

The receptor was isolated from a man younger than 30 in good health. Some clones in this sample may be carry-over from other donors' samples. V usage is TRBV5-1 and J usage is TRBJ2-7, with TRBD2 matching 7 bases. Source material: naive CD4+ T cells from PBMCs. As for subset: CD45RA+ positively selected. CDR3 residues: CASSLVGEGRDEQYF. The CDR3 bases are TGCGCCAGCAGCTTGGTTGGGGAGGGCCGCGACGAGCAGTACTTC.